These T cell receptor beta chains were read from a single sample in a study of identical twins. In TCRdb, the 5' RACE reads were re-called with MiXCR into one record per CDR3 protein. Of 1,800,000 or so distinct CDR3 sequences in the sample, 32% were seen once. Sequences were obtained from cord blood. These receptors all come from a newborn girl in good health. Each CDR3 is given without its conserved first and last residue.

v_gene	j_gene	CDR3aa
TRBV29-1	TRBJ1-5	SVSQDRNQPRH
TRBV27	TRBJ2-1	ASSSLLAYEQF
TRBV20-1	TRBJ2-1	SARDTRRAGYEQF
TRBV5-1	TRBJ1-4	ATSWGPHATNEKLF
TRBV20-1	TRBJ1-6	SARTGAGDNSPLH
TRBV19	TRBJ2-2	ASSIGTGELF
TRBV7-2	TRBJ2-7	ASSPRLAEGPQY
TRBV2	TRBJ2-4	ASSLRQGKNIQY
TRBV5-1	TRBJ2-2	ASSRTSGRVNTGELF
TRBV24-1	TRBJ2-1	ATSDPSRGPYNEQF
TRBV15	TRBJ2-3	ATSRVAGETLTDTQY
TRBV20-1	TRBJ1-1	SFPRGKWTEAF
TRBV28	TRBJ2-7	ASGFRGSSSYEQY
TRBV2	TRBJ2-1	ASSEIAVHPQLETQF
TRBV9	TRBJ2-3	ASSVGTDTDTQY
TRBV3-1	TRBJ1-2	ASSQSRVNYGYT
TRBV7-2	TRBJ2-7	ASSSRTSGMASYEQY
TRBV20-1	TRBJ2-7	SARHPGQGSYEQY
TRBV20-1	TRBJ2-3	SATGASTDTQY
TRBV12-3/TRBV12-4	TRBJ2-7	ASRGTGEEQY
TRBV4-2	TRBJ2-1	ASSQGTGRNEQF
TRBV6-5	TRBJ2-7	ASSYFGGAYEQY
TRBV28	TRBJ2-7	ASSLSQGLAGVY
TRBV27	NA	ASRGTGLRAALPYNEQY
TRBV7-9	TRBJ2-3	ASSPSGLVAGVADTQY
TRBV5-6	TRBJ2-3	ASSSGQSITDTQY
TRBV27	TRBJ2-3	ASGLSAGSYDTQY
TRBV7-9	TRBJ1-1	ASTRRRGENEAF
TRBV3-1	TRBJ1-2	ASSQNWAGHNYGYT
TRBV28	TRBJ2-7	ASRPPHSYEQY